This is a list of T cell receptor beta chains from one sample in a study of OX40 agonist ivuxolimab in advanced cancers. Some clones are missing from TCRdb's copy, which holds only in-frame ones; the method was immunoSEQ multiplex PCR. The sample lists roughly 80,000 clones, 85% to 95% occurring once. The sample was CD4+ or CD8+ T cells sorted from blood, taken in a trial of the OX40 agonist ivuxolimab. The receptors were gathered from an adult with an advanced solid tumor such as melanoma, head and neck, liver or kidney cancer. The CDR3 runs from the conserved cysteine through the conserved F or W. Each record gives: V gene, J gene, clone size, D gene, CDR3 protein, CDR3 DNA. A D gene is named only where the DNA matches it firmly. For some rows the clone size is stated as once, few or many, or as a class when expanded; others skip it.

V gene: TRBV11-3; J gene: TRBJ2-1; clone size: .; D gene: TRBD2; CDR3 protein: CASTSGRANEQFF; CDR3 DNA: TGTGCCAGTACTAGCGGGAGGGCCAATGAGCAGTTCTTC
V gene: TRBV6-6; J gene: TRBJ1-4; clone size: once; D gene: TRBD1; CDR3 protein: CASSPRGGREKLFF; CDR3 DNA: TGTGCCAGCAGCCCCCGAGGGGGCCGGGAAAAACTGTTTTTT
V gene: TRBV18; J gene: TRBJ1-2; clone size: .; D gene: .; CDR3 protein: CASSEGITGRFF; CDR3 DNA: TGTGCCAGCTCAGAGGGGATCACAGGGCGTTTCTTC
V gene: TRBV15; J gene: TRBJ2-1; clone size: .; D gene: TRBD2; CDR3 protein: CATSRDFRLAGANGQFF; CDR3 DNA: TGTGCCACCAGCAGAGATTTTCGACTAGCGGGAGCCAACGGGCAGTTCTTC
V gene: TRBV9; J gene: TRBJ2-2; clone size: .; D gene: TRBD1; CDR3 protein: CASSAGLGQGNTGELFF; CDR3 DNA: TGTGCCAGCAGCGCAGGGTTGGGACAGGGGAACACCGGGGAGCTGTTTTTT
V gene: TRBV5-1; J gene: TRBJ2-7; clone size: .; D gene: .; CDR3 protein: CASSSLKDEQYF; CDR3 DNA: TGCGCCAGCAGCAGCCTCAAGGACGAGCAGTACTTC
V gene: TRBV9; J gene: TRBJ2-3; clone size: .; D gene: .; CDR3 protein: CASSVGTSTDTQYF; CDR3 DNA: TGTGCCAGCAGCGTGGGTACTAGCACAGATACGCAGTATTTT
V gene: TRBV4-3; J gene: TRBJ2-7; clone size: .; D gene: .; CDR3 protein: CASSRTENSYEQYF; CDR3 DNA: TGCGCCAGCAGCCGGACAGAAAATTCCTACGAGCAGTACTTC
V gene: TRBV7-2; J gene: TRBJ2-2; clone size: .; D gene: .; CDR3 protein: CASMSDSNTGELFF; CDR3 DNA: TGTGCCAGCATGAGTGATTCGAACACCGGGGAGCTGTTTTTT
V gene: TRBV28; J gene: TRBJ2-7; clone size: .; D gene: .; CDR3 protein: CASGLRQGTYEQYF; CDR3 DNA: TGTGCCAGCGGACTGCGGCAGGGGACCTACGAGCAGTACTTC
V gene: TRBV28; J gene: TRBJ1-4; clone size: .; D gene: TRBD1; CDR3 protein: CASSTDRASVGNEKLFF; CDR3 DNA: TGTGCCAGCAGCACAGACAGGGCGTCGGTCGGGAATGAAAAACTGTTTTTT
V gene: TRBV11-3; J gene: TRBJ2-7; clone size: .; D gene: .; CDR3 protein: CASSLVAWLRVNRPYEQYF; CDR3 DNA: TGTGCCAGCAGCTTAGTGGCGTGGCTGAGAGTGAACAGACCCTACGAGCAGTACTTC
V gene: TRBV19; J gene: TRBJ2-3; clone size: .; D gene: .; CDR3 protein: CASTRRDSTDTQYF; CDR3 DNA: TGTGCCAGTACCCGGCGGGATAGCACAGATACGCAGTATTTT
V gene: TRBV11-2; J gene: TRBJ2-5; clone size: .; D gene: .; CDR3 protein: CASSLGVETQYF; CDR3 DNA: TGTGCCAGCAGCTTAGGGGTGGAGACCCAGTACTTC
V gene: TRBV7-3; J gene: TRBJ2-1; clone size: once; D gene: TRBD2; CDR3 protein: CASSLIATSVSNEQFF; CDR3 DNA: TGTGCCAGCAGCTTAATAGCGACTAGCGTCTCCAATGAGCAGTTCTTC
V gene: TRBV5-1; J gene: TRBJ2-1; clone size: .; D gene: TRBD1; CDR3 protein: CASSSMTGSNEQFF; CDR3 DNA: TGCGCCAGCAGCTCGATGACAGGGAGCAATGAGCAGTTCTTC
V gene: TRBV11-3; J gene: TRBJ2-3; clone size: .; D gene: .; CDR3 protein: CASSFSGISTDTQYF; CDR3 DNA: TGTGCCAGCAGCTTTAGCGGCATAAGCACAGATACGCAGTATTTT
V gene: TRBV28; J gene: TRBJ1-1; clone size: .; D gene: TRBD1; CDR3 protein: CASRVQGQGNTEAFF; CDR3 DNA: TGTGCCAGCAGGGTACAGGGACAGGGGAACACTGAAGCTTTCTTT
V gene: TRBV5-1; J gene: TRBJ2-7; clone size: .; D gene: TRBD1; CDR3 protein: CASSLVDKYRDRRAYEQYF; CDR3 DNA: TGCGCCAGCAGCTTGGTAGATAAATACCGGGACAGGAGAGCCTACGAGCAGTACTTC
V gene: TRBV7-6; J gene: TRBJ2-3; clone size: .; D gene: TRBD2; CDR3 protein: CASSPRGVAGKTDTQYF; CDR3 DNA: TGTGCCAGCAGCCCCCGGGGGGTAGCGGGGAAGACAGATACGCAGTATTTT
V gene: TRBV5-1; J gene: TRBJ1-2; clone size: .; D gene: .; CDR3 protein: CASSLVQGYGYTF; CDR3 DNA: TGCGCCAGCAGCTTGGTTCAGGGATATGGCTACACCTTC
V gene: TRBV5-4; J gene: TRBJ1-2; clone size: .; D gene: .; CDR3 protein: CASSLGLKGYGYTF; CDR3 DNA: TGTGCCAGCAGCTTGGGACTCAAGGGCTATGGCTACACCTTC
V gene: TRBV6-5; J gene: TRBJ2-2; clone size: .; D gene: TRBD2; CDR3 protein: CASSYGRATGELFF; CDR3 DNA: TGTGCCAGCAGTTACGGGAGGGCCACCGGGGAGCTGTTTTTT
V gene: TRBV6-7; J gene: TRBJ1-4; clone size: few; D gene: .; CDR3 protein: CASSYVGRREKLFF; CDR3 DNA: TGTGCCAGCAGTTACGTGGGGAGGAGGGAAAAACTGTTTTTT
V gene: TRBV10-3; J gene: TRBJ1-6; clone size: .; D gene: .; CDR3 protein: CAISEGQGANSPLHF; CDR3 DNA: TGTGCCATCAGTGAGGGTCAAGGGGCTAATTCACCCCTCCACTTT
V gene: TRBV5-6; J gene: TRBJ1-4; clone size: .; D gene: TRBD1; CDR3 protein: CASSLTGTEGKLFF; CDR3 DNA: TGTGCCAGCAGCTTAACCGGGACAGAGGGAAAACTGTTTTTT
V gene: TRBV5-6; J gene: TRBJ2-7; clone size: .; D gene: .; CDR3 protein: CASSFYRDKYSYEQYF; CDR3 DNA: TGTGCCAGCAGCTTCTACCGGGACAAATACTCCTACGAGCAGTACTTC
V gene: TRBV5-5; J gene: TRBJ2-1; clone size: .; D gene: TRBD2; CDR3 protein: CASRFRLAGYNEQFF; CDR3 DNA: TGTGCCAGCAGGTTCCGACTAGCGGGCTACAATGAGCAGTTCTTC
V gene: TRBV10-3; J gene: TRBJ2-7; clone size: .; D gene: .; CDR3 protein: CAISDLAATLKLEQYF; CDR3 DNA: TGTGCCATCAGTGATCTCGCAGCGACCCTCAAGCTGGAGCAGTACTTC
V gene: TRBV11-3; J gene: TRBJ1-1; clone size: .; D gene: TRBD1; CDR3 protein: CASSLAGGSNTEAFF; CDR3 DNA: TGTGCCAGCAGCTTGGCAGGGGGGTCGAACACTGAAGCTTTCTTT
V gene: TRBV4-2; J gene: TRBJ2-1; clone size: .; D gene: TRBD2; CDR3 protein: CASSQGLAGGDEQFF; CDR3 DNA: TGTGCCAGCAGCCAAGGACTAGCGGGAGGCGATGAGCAGTTCTTC
V gene: TRBV18; J gene: TRBJ2-2; clone size: .; D gene: TRBD2; CDR3 protein: CASSPTSGRTGELFF; CDR3 DNA: TGTGCCAGCTCACCGACTAGCGGGCGAACCGGGGAGCTGTTTTTT
V gene: TRBV19; J gene: TRBJ2-5; clone size: .; D gene: .; CDR3 protein: CASSIWTGFETQYF; CDR3 DNA: TGTGCCAGTAGTATTTGGACGGGATTCGAGACCCAGTACTTC
V gene: TRBV9; J gene: TRBJ2-3; clone size: .; D gene: .; CDR3 protein: CASSVAGVGTDTQYF; CDR3 DNA: TGTGCCAGCAGCGTAGCGGGAGTTGGGACAGATACGCAGTATTTT
V gene: TRBV14; J gene: TRBJ1-2; clone size: .; D gene: .; CDR3 protein: CASSPTTGTGYTF; CDR3 DNA: TGTGCCAGCAGCCCGACCACAGGGACGGGCTACACCTTC
V gene: TRBV7-9; J gene: TRBJ1-2; clone size: few; D gene: TRBD1; CDR3 protein: CASSPRQGTRGYTF; CDR3 DNA: TGTGCCAGCAGCCCGCGACAGGGAACCCGTGGCTACACCTTC
V gene: TRBV9; J gene: TRBJ2-1; clone size: .; D gene: .; CDR3 protein: CASSGSSYNEQFF; CDR3 DNA: TGTGCCAGCAGTGGGAGCTCCTACAATGAGCAGTTCTTC
V gene: TRBV6-6; J gene: TRBJ1-6; clone size: .; D gene: .; CDR3 protein: CASSYSFLGNSPLHF; CDR3 DNA: TGTGCCAGCAGTTACTCTTTCTTGGGTAATTCACCCCTCCACTTT
V gene: TRBV5-6; J gene: TRBJ1-1; clone size: .; D gene: .; CDR3 protein: CASSLGTAGPKAFF; CDR3 DNA: TGTGCCAGCAGTTTAGGGACGGCCGGGCCTAAAGCTTTCTTT
V gene: TRBV7-9; J gene: TRBJ2-3; clone size: .; D gene: .; CDR3 protein: CASSSTRPTDTQYF; CDR3 DNA: TGTGCCAGCAGCTCCACTAGACCCACAGATACGCAGTATTTT
V gene: TRBV11-1; J gene: TRBJ2-3; clone size: .; D gene: .; CDR3 protein: CASSRQTTDTQYF; CDR3 DNA: TGTGCCAGCAGTCGACAGACCACAGATACGCAGTATTTT
V gene: TRBV5-1; J gene: TRBJ2-2; clone size: few; D gene: TRBD2; CDR3 protein: CASSLRTSDTGELFF; CDR3 DNA: TGCGCCAGCAGCTTGCGGACTAGCGACACCGGGGAGCTGTTTTTT
V gene: TRBV4-3; J gene: TRBJ2-7; clone size: .; D gene: TRBD2; CDR3 protein: CASSQYLRGLAGHEQYF; CDR3 DNA: TGCGCCAGCAGCCAATATTTGCGTGGACTAGCCGGGCACGAGCAGTACTTC
V gene: TRBV9; J gene: TRBJ2-5; clone size: few; D gene: .; CDR3 protein: CASSVGPNQETQYF; CDR3 DNA: TGTGCCAGCAGCGTAGGGCCTAACCAAGAGACCCAGTACTTC
V gene: TRBV28; J gene: TRBJ1-2; clone size: .; D gene: .; CDR3 protein: CASSLGGMGNYGYTF; CDR3 DNA: TGTGCCAGCAGTTTAGGGGGGATGGGAAACTATGGCTACACCTTC
V gene: TRBV28; J gene: TRBJ1-5; clone size: .; D gene: TRBD1; CDR3 protein: CASTSSGQGYGPQHF; CDR3 DNA: TGTGCCAGCACCTCCTCGGGACAGGGGTACGGGCCCCAGCATTTT
V gene: TRBV7-2; J gene: TRBJ2-3; clone size: .; D gene: TRBD2; CDR3 protein: CASSPGLAGEGTQYF; CDR3 DNA: TGTGCCAGCAGCCCGGGACTAGCGGGAGAAGGTACGCAGTATTTT
V gene: TRBV7-2; J gene: TRBJ2-4; clone size: once; D gene: .; CDR3 protein: CASSTQGGKNIQYF; CDR3 DNA: TGTGCCAGCAGCACGCAGGGCGGCAAAAACATTCAGTACTTC
V gene: TRBV6-6; J gene: TRBJ1-5; clone size: few; D gene: .; CDR3 protein: CASSPQGQPQHF; CDR3 DNA: TGTGCCAGCAGTCCACAGGGTCAGCCCCAGCATTTT
V gene: TRBV7-9; J gene: TRBJ2-5; clone size: .; D gene: TRBD1; CDR3 protein: CASSPRTGKSQETQYF; CDR3 DNA: TGTGCCAGCAGTCCGAGGACAGGGAAATCCCAAGAGACCCAGTACTTC